Below, 2 T cell receptor beta chains from the same sample are listed, as sequenced in a study of blood T cell repertoires in COVID-19. Data came from immunoSEQ multiplex PCR; TCRdb stores just in-frame clones and leaves some out. The sample yields about 270,000 clones, over 75% seen once. Material: peripheral blood. The receptors shown here come from a human donor in a cohort sampled during active COVID-19.

Here the CDR3 reads CASSQDRGDTDTQYF. In DNA form, the CDR3 reads TGCGCCAGCAGCCAAGATCGGGGGGATACAGATACGCAGTATTTT. This chain connects TRBV4-3 to TRBJ2-3, with 7 bases lining up with TRBD2. The CDR3 is made up of 15 amino acids. The junction had 3 bases not matched to a gene; V was cut back by 0 bases and J by 3 bases. Germline V gene lookup returns CDR1 LGHNA and CDR2 YSLEER.

The V gene is TRBV24-1, the J gene TRBJ2-1; the D gene is possibly TRBD1 (6 bases). Germline V gives CDR1 KGHDR, CDR2 SFDVKD. The CDR3 length is 15 residues. Trimming took 7 bases from V and 1 from J, leaving 13 bases between them. CDR3 protein: CATRSAGVSYNEQFF. In DNA form, the CDR3 reads TGTGCCACCAGGTCGGCAGGGGTTTCCTACAATGAGCAGTTCTTC.